This is a list of T cell receptor beta chains from one sample in a study of control samples from healthy donors and cancer patients. Profiling relied on immunoSEQ multiplex PCR, and the TCRdb table lists in-frame clones only, not all of them. The data contain about 410,000 clones, about 93% of them singletons. The specimen was PBMCs. The source of these receptors is a man in his forties or fifties with head and neck cancer. Both conserved end residues are part of each CDR3. A D gene is named only where the DNA matches it firmly.

V: TRBV7-2
D: TRBD1
J: TRBJ2-3
CDR3: CASSLGGSTGSDTQYF
DNA: TGTGCCAGCAGCTTAGGGGGATCGACAGGGTCAGATACGCAGTATTTT

V: TRBV11-2
D: TRBD1
J: TRBJ1-4
CDR3: CASRGWGQGNEKLFF
DNA: TGTGCCAGCAGGGGATGGGGACAGGGGAATGAAAAACTGTTTTTT

V: TRBV27
D: TRBD2
J: TRBJ2-1
CDR3: CASSPFREGLYNEQFF
DNA: TGTGCCAGCAGTCCCTTCCGGGAGGGTCTTTACAATGAGCAGTTCTTC

V: TRBV18
D: NA
J: TRBJ1-3
CDR3: CASSADGVSGNTIYF
DNA: TGTGCCAGCTCAGCCGACGGGGTTTCCGGAAACACCATATATTTT

V: TRBV5-8
D: TRBD2
J: TRBJ2-7
CDR3: CASSLKTSLGDHYEQYF
DNA: TGTGCCAGCAGCTTGAAGACTAGCTTAGGGGACCACTACGAGCAGTACTTC

V: TRBV29-1
D: NA
J: TRBJ1-2
CDR3: CSVVGTQTPTVYGYTF
DNA: TGCAGCGTTGTTGGGACCCAGACTCCAACCGTCTATGGCTACACCTTC

V: TRBV3-1/TRBV3-2
D: TRBD1
J: TRBJ1-2
CDR3: CASSQSQDRVYGYTF
DNA: TGTGCCAGCAGCCAATCTCAGGACAGGGTCTATGGCTACACCTTC

V: TRBV7-3
D: NA
J: TRBJ2-7
CDR3: CASSLNPQVGAYEQYF
DNA: TGTGCCAGCAGCTTAAACCCCCAAGTGGGAGCCTACGAGCAGTACTTC

V: TRBV5-6
D: NA
J: TRBJ1-4
CDR3: CASSLGTGAHGNEKLFF
DNA: TGTGCCAGCAGCTTGGGGACGGGGGCGCATGGTAATGAAAAACTGTTTTTT

V: TRBV28
D: TRBD1
J: TRBJ1-5
CDR3: CASRRDRAQPQHF
DNA: TGTGCCAGCAGAAGGGACAGGGCCCAGCCCCAGCATTTT

V: TRBV2
D: TRBD2
J: TRBJ2-1
CDR3: CASSGWGGIDYNEQFF
DNA: TGTGCCAGCAGTGGTTGGGGGGGGATCGACTACAATGAGCAGTTCTTC

V: TRBV11-2
D: NA
J: TRBJ2-7
CDR3: CASSWGANYEQYF
DNA: TGTGCCAGCAGCTGGGGCGCCAACTACGAGCAGTACTTC

V: TRBV30
D: TRBD2
J: TRBJ2-3
CDR3: CAWSGGDTDTQYF
DNA: TGTGCCTGGAGCGGGGGGGACACAGATACGCAGTATTTT

V: TRBV27
D: NA
J: TRBJ1-2
CDR3: CASRSGQNYYGYTF
DNA: TGTGCCAGCAGGTCCGGGCAGAACTACTATGGCTACACCTTC

V: TRBV6-5
D: NA
J: TRBJ2-2
CDR3: CASTANTGELFF
DNA: TGTGCCAGCACAGCAAACACCGGGGAGCTGTTTTTT

V: TRBV7-2
D: TRBD1
J: TRBJ2-6
CDR3: CASSFPGQAGANVLTF
DNA: TGTGCCAGCAGCTTCCCGGGACAGGCTGGGGCCAACGTCCTGACTTTC

V: TRBV4-1
D: TRBD1
J: TRBJ1-2
CDR3: CASSPGQGPGANYGYTF
DNA: TGCGCCAGCAGCCCGGGACAGGGGCCCGGGGCGAACTATGGCTACACCTTC

V: TRBV23-1
D: TRBD1
J: TRBJ1-4
CDR3: CASSQSAPGQGTEKLFF
DNA: TGCGCCAGCAGTCAATCGGCCCCGGGACAGGGAACTGAAAAACTGTTTTTT

V: TRBV4-2
D: TRBD1
J: TRBJ1-4
CDR3: CASSLTGGEVGLFF
DNA: TGTGCCAGCAGCCTTACAGGGGGTGAGGTGGGACTGTTTTTT

V: TRBV6-5
D: NA
J: TRBJ1-2
CDR3: CASSTGTYGYTF
DNA: TGTGCCAGCAGCACCGGGACATATGGCTACACCTTC

V: TRBV6-5
D: TRBD1
J: TRBJ2-3
CDR3: CASSYSQGASDTQYF
DNA: TGTGCCAGCAGTTACTCACAGGGGGCCTCAGATACGCAGTATTTT

V: TRBV5-1
D: TRBD1
J: TRBJ1-4
CDR3: CASSSTGTGFTKLFF
DNA: TGCGCCAGCAGCTCAACCGGGACAGGGTTTACCAAACTGTTTTTT

V: TRBV14
D: TRBD1
J: TRBJ2-7
CDR3: CASSRLQGNQDEQYF
DNA: TGTGCCAGCAGCCGCCTACAGGGGAATCAAGACGAGCAGTACTTC

V: TRBV18
D: NA
J: TRBJ2-5
CDR3: CASSPSSGQETQYF
DNA: TGTGCCAGCTCCCCTTCCTCCGGTCAAGAGACCCAGTACTTC

V: TRBV11-2
D: TRBD2
J: TRBJ2-1
CDR3: CASSVRTSGNNEQFF
DNA: TGTGCCAGCAGCGTAAGGACTAGCGGTAACAATGAGCAGTTCTTC

V: TRBV6-5
D: NA
J: TRBJ2-7
CDR3: CASRRPGFPYEQYF
DNA: TGTGCCAGTCGACGCCCGGGTTTTCCCTACGAGCAGTACTTC

V: TRBV5-4
D: NA
J: TRBJ1-2
CDR3: CASNLPGDGYTF
DNA: TGTGCCAGCAATTTACCGGGGGATGGCTACACCTTC

V: TRBV7-9
D: NA
J: TRBJ2-7
CDR3: CASSLGNNYEQYF
DNA: TGTGCCAGCAGCTTAGGAAATAATTACGAGCAGTACTTC

V: TRBV5-1
D: NA
J: TRBJ1-1
CDR3: CASSSEGGNTEAFF
DNA: TGCGCCAGCAGCTCTGAGGGGGGGAACACTGAAGCTTTCTTT

V: TRBV18
D: NA
J: TRBJ2-2
CDR3: CASSPPGASTGELFF
DNA: TGTGCCAGCTCACCACCAGGGGCGAGCACCGGGGAGCTGTTTTTT